The 13 T cell receptor beta chains reported below all come from one sample, sequenced in a study of blood T cell repertoires in COVID-19. Data came from immunoSEQ multiplex PCR; TCRdb stores just in-frame clones and leaves some out. The profile covers about 170,000 clones, with more than 60% appearing a single time and 2.5% to 3% taken by the ten largest. The sample comprised peripheral blood. The receptors shown here come from a man between 65 and 85 years old with acute or convalescent COVID-19.

This clone turned up a few times. The CDR3 protein is CASSYSQGVNTEAFF. In DNA form, the CDR3 reads TGTGCCAGCAGTTACTCCCAGGGGGTAAACACTGAAGCTTTCTTT. This chain uses TRBV6-2 or TRBV6-3 with TRBJ1-1; 7 nucleotides line up with TRBD1. J gave up 2 bases and V 0 bases, and 3 bases lay outside the gene matches. Germline V gene lookup returns CDR1 MNHEY and CDR2 SVGEGT. CDR3 length equals 15 residues.

CDR3 loop: CASSGQGVKAEAFF. CDR3 nucleotides: TGTGCCAGCAGCGGTCAGGGGGTGAAGGCTGAAGCTTTCTTT. V usage is TRBV11-1 and J usage is TRBJ1-1; 7 bases map to TRBD1. The germline gives CDR1 SGHAT, CDR2 FQDESV (reference sequence). Trimming took 5 bases from V and 6 from J; bases not matched to a gene: 9. This CDR3 has 14 amino acids.

The chain recombines TRBV18 with TRBJ2-3, with 13 bases identical to TRBD2. The CDR3 sequence is 18 residues long. Germline CDR1 and CDR2: KGHSH and LQKENI. J lost 2 bases, V lost 2 bases, and 7 bases had no gene match. Here the CDR3 reads CASSPTGGLAGVTDTQYF. Written as DNA, the CDR3 is TGTGCCAGCTCACCAACGGGAGGACTAGCGGGGGTCACAGATACGCAGTATTTT. Combining the CDR3 with reference TRBV18 and TRBJ2-3 gives the whole variable domain NAGVMQNPRHLVRRRGQEARLRCSPMKGHSHVYWYRQLPEEGLKFMVYLQKENIIDESGMPKERFSAEFPKEGPSILRIQQVVRGDSAAYFCASSPTGGLAGVTDTQYFGPGTRLTVL.

The chain has TRBV5-6 and TRBJ2-3; the D gene is possibly TRBD2 (5 bases). V was pared by 5 bases and J by 6 bases, with 22 bases between. The CDR3 is made up of 16 amino acids. Germline CDR1 and CDR2: SGHDT and YYEEEE. The CDR3 nucleotides read TGTGCCAGCAGTTCCCGGGGAAGCGGCCTTAGGGATACGCAGTATTTT. It specifies CASSSRGSGLRDTQYF.

The chain is built from TRBV28 and TRBJ1-2, with D perhaps TRBD1 (6 bases). The CDR3 loop spans 12 amino acids. The V end was cut by 8 bases, the J end by 4 bases, with 11 bases between. CDR1 is MDHEN, CDR2 SYDVKM, per germline. The CDR3 DNA sequence: TGTGCCAGCGCCGGGACAAGCTATGGCTACACCTTC. It translates to CASAGTSYGYTF.

The table lists this clone with a few counts. This chain connects TRBV6-2 or TRBV6-3 to TRBJ2-2; no definite D call. The germline V and J ends were trimmed by 0 bases and 2 bases, with 10 bases remaining between them. This CDR3 contains 16 residues. From germline, CDR1 is MNHEY and CDR2 SVGEGT. CDR3 coding DNA: TGTGCCAGCAGTTACTCTAGAAGAACTAACACCGGGGAGCTGTTTTTT. This codes for CASSYSRRTNTGELFF.

The chain combines TRBV25-1 with TRBJ1-5; 10 positions match TRBD1. The germline V gene has CDR1 MGHDK and CDR2 SYGVNS. CDR3 length equals 13 residues. Trimming took 6 bases from V and 6 from J; bases not matched to a gene: 2. As DNA, the CDR3 is TGTGCCAGCAGCGGGACAGGGGTTCAGCCCCAGCATTTT. It translates to CASSGTGVQPQHF.

CDR3 in DNA: TGTGCCAGCAGCTTTAGCGGGAGCGCCGGGGAGCTGTTTTTT. Its protein is CASSFSGSAGELFF. The chain links TRBV11-3 to TRBJ2-2; 9 bases match TRBD2. The germline V gene encodes CDR1 SGHNT and CDR2 YENEEA. V lost 3 bases and J lost 6; bases outside the gene matches: 2. The length of the CDR3 is 14 residues.

V usage is TRBV6-5 and J usage is TRBJ1-5; 8 positions match TRBD1. The germline V gene has CDR1 MNHEY and CDR2 SVGAGI. CDR3 length: 15 residues. J gave up 3 bases and V 4 bases, and 5 bases lay outside the gene matches. CDR3 nucleotide sequence: TGTGCCAGCAGTTTAACAGGGGGTCCCAATCAGCCCCAGCATTTT. Translation: CASSLTGGPNQPQHF.

The gene calls are TRBV9 and TRBJ1-2; 8 positions agree with TRBD1. The V segment lost 3 bases and the J segment 1 base; nucleotides outside the gene matches: 8. CDR3 size: 16 residues. CDR1 is SGDLS, CDR2 YYNGEE, per germline. CDR3 amino acids: CASSGPTGASNYGYTF. The CDR3 bases are TGTGCCAGCAGCGGACCGACAGGGGCGAGTAACTATGGCTACACCTTC. Supplemented by reference TRBV9 and TRBJ1-2, the full variable domain reads DSGVTQTPKHLITATGQRVTLRCSPRSGDLSVYWYQQSLDQGLQFLIQYYNGEERAKGNILERFSAQQFPDLHSELNLSSLELGDSALYFCASSGPTGASNYGYTFGSGTRLTVV.

The chain employs TRBV6-5 and TRBJ1-1; D gene unclear. The ends were cut back, 6 bases at V and 1 base at J, with 9 bases in the middle. The CDR3 is 13 amino acids. The germline V gene encodes CDR1 MNHEY and CDR2 SVGAGI. The CDR3 protein is CASSRYRNTEAFF. The CDR3 region has the DNA TGTGCCAGCAGCAGATACAGGAACACTGAAGCTTTCTTT.

This rearrangement joins TRBV2 to TRBJ2-7; maybe TRBD2 (6 bases). From germline, CDR1 is SNHLY and CDR2 FYNNEI. Trimming left V 6 bases short and J 0 bases short, with 12 bases between. This CDR3 has 14 residues. As DNA, the CDR3 is TGTGCCAGCAGCCCGGGACTGACCTCCTACGAGCAGTACTTC. Translating gives CASSPGLTSYEQYF.

This clone was counted only a few times. The chain combines TRBV7-3 with TRBJ2-1, with TRBD2 matching 9 bases. V was pared by 6 bases and J by 7 bases, with 10 bases of the junction left unmatched. CDR1 is SGHTA and CDR2 is FQGTGA in the germline V gene. The CDR3 runs to 15 residues. The CDR3 bases are TGTGCCAGCAGGCAAGGTAGCGGGAGTACGAATGAGCAGTTCTTC. Its protein product is CASRQGSGSTNEQFF.